This record concerns one TCR beta chain sequence. V lost 2 bases and J lost 4, with 9 bases in between. CDR3 size: 14 residues. Germline loops: CDR1 MNHEY, CDR2 SVGAGI. The data belong to a study of T cells in tuberculosis. As for the study in general: IGRA-negative adolescents, IGRA-positive adolescents with latent tuberculosis and adults with active tuberculosis formed this South African cohort.

Stated time point: new active TB diagnosis, blood taken before or within 7 days of starting treatment. Sequencing was performed with immunoSEQ multiplex PCR; in TCRdb, only in-frame clones are kept and a portion is missing. The data contain 30,000 to 40,000 clones, 91% of them singletons. The chain joins TRBV6-5 to TRBJ1-3; TRBD1 might be the D (5 bases). The source of this sequence is an adult with tuberculosis. This specimen was PBMCs, taken at tuberculosis diagnosis. The CDR3 nucleotides are TGTGCCAGCAGTTACGGGGCAGGGGGAAACACCATATATTTT. The encoded protein is CASSYGAGGNTIYF.